This TCR beta chain was retrieved from a study of control samples from healthy donors and cancer patients. Profiled with immunoSEQ multiplex PCR; TCRdb holds only in-frame clones, not every one. The sample gives roughly 220,000 clones, about 95% of which show up once; approximately 1.5% is in the top ten. Germline values: CDR1 MDHEN, CDR2 SYDVKM. The ends lost 6 bases at V and 0 bases at J; junction bases unmatched: 10. This CDR3 region has 17 residues. V and J are TRBV28 and TRBJ2-3, with 9 bases identical to TRBD2. Sequences were obtained from blood. The TCR sequence derives from a man between 45 and 60 years old in good health. The CDR3 DNA sequence: TGTGCCAGCAGCCCTCTAGGTAGCGGGGGAAGCACAGATACGCAGTATTTT. It specifies CASSPLGSGGSTDTQYF.